These 10 T cell receptor beta chains came from one sample sequenced in a study of blood T cell repertoires in COVID-19. The assay was immunoSEQ multiplex PCR, and TCRdb's table has in-frame clones only and misses some. The sample lists tens of thousands of clones, roughly 87% occurring once. Sequencing used peripheral blood. These TCRs come from a man aged 45-65 years with acute or convalescent COVID-19.

This clone has more than one count but fewer than ten. At the DNA level, this CDR3 is encoded by other sequences in the same sample as well. The V and J genes are TRBV12-3 or TRBV12-4 and TRBJ1-2, with D unclear. CDR3 length: 13 amino acids. V was clipped by 0 bases and J by 5 bases, with 7 bases between them. CDR3 bases: TGTGCCAGCAGTTTAGCCCGGGATTATGGCTACACCTTC. Amino acids: CASSLARDYGYTF.

The rearrangement uses TRBV29-1 and TRBJ2-7; weak D call: TRBD1 (6 bases). Germline assignment: CDR1 SQVTM and CDR2 ANQGSEA. This CDR3 contains 16 residues. The germline V and J ends were trimmed by 0 bases and 2 bases, with 17 bases remaining between them. The CDR3 region has the DNA TGCAGCGTTGAAGATCATAGGGCAGGGGATACCTACGAGCAGTACTTC. This sequence encodes CSVEDHRAGDTYEQYF.

CDR3 protein: CASMTGISTDTQYF. The CDR3 coding sequence is TGCGCCAGCATGACAGGGATTAGCACAGATACGCAGTATTTT. J is TRBJ2-3 and V is TRBV5-1; TRBD1 matches at 7 bases. Germline assignment: CDR1 SGHRS and CDR2 YFSETQ. V was pared by 6 bases and J by 0 bases, with 4 bases of the junction left unmatched. CDR3 size: 14 residues.

The V gene is TRBV24-1, the J gene TRBJ2-2; D call uncertain. CDR1 is KGHDR and CDR2 is SFDVKD in the germline V gene. CDR3 length equals 13 residues. V lost 3 bases, J lost 6 bases, and 7 bases lay in between. CDR3 bases: TGTGCCACCAGTGATCCTCGGGCCGGGGAGCTGTTTTTT. Translation: CATSDPRAGELFF.

This chain uses TRBV5-8 with TRBJ1-2; 8 nucleotides align to TRBD1. The junction had 2 bases not matched to a gene; V was cut back by 0 bases and J by 4 bases. This CDR3 comprises 14 residues. In germline, CDR1 is SGHTS, CDR2 YDEGEE. The CDR3 DNA is TGTGCCAGCAGCTTGGGACAGGGGATCTATGGCTACACCTTC. Protein product: CASSLGQGIYGYTF.

This chain connects TRBV4-1 to TRBJ2-5; 7 nucleotides align to TRBD2. The junction had 7 bases not matched to a gene; V was cut back by 2 bases and J by 4 bases. The CDR3 contains 15 residues. Germline values: CDR1 MGHRA, CDR2 YSYEKL. In DNA form, the CDR3 reads TGCGCCAGCAGCCAATGGGCGGGAGTACGAGAGACCCAGTACTTC. It codes for CASSQWAGVRETQYF.

This clone has just a few counts. The chain links TRBV7-2 to TRBJ1-5; TRBD1 matches at 7 bases. V shed 6 bases and J 7 bases; nucleotides not matched to a gene: 12. The germline V gene has CDR1 SGHTA and CDR2 FQGNSA. There are 15 residues in the CDR3. The CDR3 here is CASRPTGAGNQPQHF. The CDR3, as DNA: TGTGCCAGCAGACCTACAGGGGCCGGGAACCAGCCCCAGCATTTT.

This clone was seen a single time. V gene TRBV15 combines with J gene TRBJ1-2; D is unclear. This CDR3 comprises 13 residues. The V gene's germline CDR1 is LNHNV and CDR2 YYDKDF (reference sequence). Trimming cost V 1 base and J 1 base, with 4 bases left between them. CDR3 residues: CATSRVHNYGYTF. The CDR3 nucleotides read TGTGCCACCAGCAGAGTTCATAACTATGGCTACACCTTC.

The CDR3: CASSQNRGLNQPQHF. The CDR3 bases are TGTGCCAGTAGTCAAAACAGGGGATTAAATCAGCCCCAGCATTTT. J is TRBJ1-5 and V is TRBV19; 7 bases align to TRBD1. This CDR3 region has 15 residues. The J segment lost 4 bases and the V segment lost 5 bases, leaving 8 bases of the junction unmatched. CDR1 is LNHDA, CDR2 SQIVND, per germline (reference sequence).

A single count supports this clone. The chain joins TRBV6-2 or TRBV6-3 to TRBJ2-7; 8 positions match TRBD2. The germline gives CDR1 MNHEY, CDR2 SVGEGT. V lost 5 bases and J lost 4; bases outside the gene matches: 13. This CDR3 spans 16 amino acids. CDR3 nucleotide sequence: TGTGCCAGCAGTCGCCCCGCCGGAATAGCGGGATACGAGCAGTACGTC. Its translation: CASSRPAGIAGYEQYV.